This T cell receptor (beta chain) appears in the sequencing data of a study of beta chain features in type 1 diabetes (dated 2018 in TCRdb). Study-wide context: No differences in mean age, gender distribution, total cell number or subset yield were found between patients and healthy donors. The study compared TCRB repertoires of sorted circulating CD4+ T cell subsets between recently diagnosed type 1 diabetes patients and matched healthy donors. Regulatory and stem cell-like memory subsets were obtained from only 8 patients and about 8 healthy donors, while naive and central memory subsets were obtained from all 28 donors. A total of 100 million to 110 million sorted cells were examined across all samples, and a strong correlation was observed between cell number per subset and RNA yield. Overall study results and their limits: Patients with type 1 diabetes made fewer insertions and deleted more nucleotides at VDJ recombination sites, implying thymic rearrangement abnormalities. Because the HLA sub-analyses included only small numbers of individuals, any influence of HLA type on TCRB rearrangement was left unresolved. Because cDNA rather than genomic DNA was sequenced, highly expressing activated cells could have been over-represented, although no difference in activation and CD3 levels was found between groups. The naive, central memory and regulatory TCRB repertoires appeared to resemble one another more closely among patients than among healthy donors. PCR may preferentially amplify shorter templates, but because patient and control samples were amplified and corrected together, any resulting skew would affect both groups equally. Type 1 diabetes patients showed a moderate but significant shortening of TCRB CDR3 length in all four CD4+ subsets.

Comment on this clone: Its antigen remains unidentified. Base qualities are missing; no much larger clone stands one base away.

The entire amount of isolated RNA was reverse transcribed using the High Capacity cDNA Reverse Transcription Kit, so the sequenced TCRB transcripts were expressed ones. Deep immunoSEQ sequencing was performed on naive, central memory and regulatory T cell samples, with an average of roughly 3.5 million total reads per sample. Sorted cells were lysed in RLT buffer and RNA was extracted with DNase-treated RNeasy Micro or Mini kits, depending on cell number. Each cell subset was processed separately to prevent cross-contamination, with patient and healthy donor samples processed together. The immunoSEQ multiplex PCR was used to amplify TCRB sequences from cDNA, yielding 87-bp fragments that span the CDR3 region. Sequencing of the amplicons was done on the Illumina HiSeq platform. The source study handled its data this way. Synthetic template baselines were used to correct PCR bias computationally, reads within Hamming distance 2 were collapsed, and singletons that could not be merged were discarded. Reads were aligned against IMGT to assign V, D and J genes, CDR3 length and insertions or deletions at six rearrangement sites. Clonotype counts were normalized to sorted cell number within each subset before computing true diversity and Gini coefficients with the tcR R package. The overlap coefficient, calculated on TCRB nucleotide sequences, was used to measure repertoire sharing. TCRdb took over this immuneACCESS table, retaining in-frame rearrangements with V and J assigned. Such tables are incomplete; in checked studies, under half of the missing clones stem from an unresolved V gene, and the remainder is unexplained. V and J calls plus clone size are reproduced from that table; the DNA served to infer D and trimming. This sample holds about 180,000 clones; 7.5% to 8.5% were observed only once. Together, the top ten hold 0.5% of the sample.

Each donor gave one peripheral blood draw, approximately 110 mL on average, collected into heparinised tubes. A BD FACSAria II was used to sort naive, central memory, regulatory and stem cell-like memory CD4+ T cells with a panel that included CD45RO, CCR7, CD25, CD127, CD95 and CD27. Purity was above 95% for every sorted population. PBMCs were isolated right away by Lymphoprep density gradient centrifugation and were stained directly, without culture. Samples were stained and sorted in pairs, with one healthy donor and one patient per experiment, so that batch effects were minimized. The sequence was collected from a young man with type 1 diabetes. What was sequenced was central memory CD4+ T cells from blood.

In nucleotides, the sequence is TGTGCCAGCAGTTTGGGGCGGGAGGATGAGCAGTTCTTC. It encodes CASSLGREDEQFF. The rearrangement combines TRBV27 with TRBJ2-1, with 8 middle bases fitting TRBD2. The CDR3, from cysteine to phenylalanine, totals 13 residues. Kept here is only the CDR3 DNA, which spans 39 bases and is read in frame from base 1. V ends up 3 bases short and J 8 bases short, with an unmatched junction base count of 3. The germline V gene (reference sequence) specifies MNHEY as CDR1 and SMNVEV as CDR2.